This entry features one T cell receptor beta chain sequence. Using immunoSEQ multiplex PCR, the repertoire was profiled, and TCRdb retains in-frame clones only, with some absent. The data contain some 220,000 clones, about nine tenths of them singletons. The data were taken from a study of blood T cell repertoires in COVID-19. The CDR3 loop spans 17 amino acids. Deletions cut 2 bases from V and 1 base from J, with 12 bases between. Germline loops: CDR1 ENHRY, CDR2 SYGVKD. The source of this sequence is a man aged 25-40 years with COVID-19, enrolled during active disease. This rearrangement joins TRBV10-3 to TRBJ1-6; the D gene is possibly TRBD1 (6 bases). Sequenced sample: peripheral blood. CDR3 loop: CAISEGQGWSYNSPLHF. The CDR3 DNA sequence: TGTGCCATCAGTGAGGGGCAGGGGTGGTCCTATAATTCACCCCTCCACTTT.